The 7 T cell receptor beta chains below were found in one sample sequenced in a study of T cells after yellow fever vaccination. MiXCR was run by TCRdb on the 5' RACE reads, yielding one entry per CDR3 protein. The sample includes 300,000 to 400,000 distinct CDR3 sequences, around 6.5% seen only once; the top ten take 15%. The material was PBMCs, obtained 5 days after the yellow fever booster vaccination. The receptors here all came from a man aged 30-40 years who received the YFV17D yellow fever vaccine.

This chain uses TRBV7-9 with TRBJ2-5; TRBD2 might be the D (5 bases). V was shortened by 5 bases and J by 5 bases, with 18 bases between the two germline ends. Germline CDR1 SEHNR, CDR2 FQNEAQ (reference sequence). This CDR3 is 15 amino acids long. The chain's CDR3 is CASSTSATARETQYF. The CDR3 DNA reads TGTGCCAGCAGCACTAGTGCGACGGCCCGGGAGACCCAGTACTTC.

The rearrangement links TRBV12-3 or TRBV12-4 to TRBJ2-2, with a weak D call TRBD1 (5 bases). CDR3 length: 13 residues. Trimming shortened V by 6 bases and J by 0 bases, and 5 bases separated the two germline ends. The CDR3 DNA reads as TGTGCCAGCAGGACAGCGAACACCGGGGAGCTGTTTTTT. Its protein is CASRTANTGELFF.

This clonotype was recorded a few times. The chain is built from TRBV10-1 and TRBJ2-2, with 10 bases matching TRBD2. The CDR3 consists of 13 residues. Germline V gene data show CDR1 as WNHNN and CDR2 as SYGVQD (reference sequence). With 7 bases clipped from V and 6 bases from J, the junction kept 2 bases outside the gene matches. CDR3 residues: CASKSGRAGELFF. The CDR3 region has the DNA TGCGCCAGCAAGAGCGGGAGGGCCGGGGAGCTGTTTTTT.

This clonotype was observed a handful of times. The chain combines TRBV7-2 with TRBJ1-2; TRBD1 matches 7 bases. The V gene end was trimmed by 6 bases and the J gene end by 8 bases; junction bases not matched to a gene: 15. The CDR3 runs to 15 residues. Germline V CDR1 and CDR2: SGHTA, FQGNSA. CDR3 DNA: TGTGCCAGCAGAGAATCCACAGGGGCGGGGGGGGGCTACACCTTC. This gives the protein CASRESTGAGGGYTF.

The rearrangement joins TRBV9 to TRBJ2-3; 7 bases match TRBD2. Germline V CDR1 and CDR2: SGDLS, YYNGEE. CDR3 size: 15 residues. V gave up 2 bases and J gave up 4 bases; unmatched junction bases: 7. CDR3: CASSVETSRSDTQYF. As DNA, the CDR3 is TGTGCCAGCAGCGTGGAGACTAGCCGCTCAGATACGCAGTATTTT.

This clonotype appeared a few times. The chain combines TRBV10-3 with TRBJ2-6; 12 bases align to TRBD1. Germline CDR1 is ENHRY and CDR2 is SYGVKD. V lost 7 bases and J lost 4; bases outside the gene matches: 8. This CDR3 is 17 amino acids long. CDR3: CAITRDRGLKGANVLTF. CDR3 sequence (DNA): TGTGCCATCACCCGGGACAGGGGGCTAAAGGGGGCCAACGTCCTGACTTTC.

The J gene is TRBJ1-5, the V gene TRBV20-1; a possible D gene is TRBD1 (6 bases). The CDR3 runs 14 residues. Trimming pared 0 bases from V and 5 bases from J, leaving 11 bases between. Per germline, CDR1 DFQATT and CDR2 SNEGSKA (reference sequence). CDR3 sequence reads: CSARDAGGYQPQHF. The CDR3 DNA reads TGCAGTGCTAGAGATGCGGGGGGCTATCAGCCCCAGCATTTT.